A selection of T cell receptor beta chains follows, all from one sample in a study of blood T cells in healthy people across ages. TCRdb ran MiXCR on the 5' RACE reads and lists one entry per CDR3 protein. The sample carries about 640,000 distinct CDR3 sequences, about 53% recorded once. Input material: blood. These receptors all come from a man in his 60s in good health. The CDR3 runs from the conserved cysteine through the conserved F or W. D genes are given only for firm matches. Size is stated for part of the rows, as once, few or many counts, or as a class when the clone is expanded.

d_gene | j_gene | abundance | v_gene | CDR3aa | CDR3nt
TRBD1 | TRBJ2-7 | - | TRBV6-1 | CASSLPGQGDEQYF | TGTGCCAGCAGCCTACCGGGACAGGGTGACGAGCAGTACTTC
- | TRBJ2-5 | - | TRBV15 | CATSREGPTMLTQYF | TGTGCCACCAGCAGAGAGGGGCCTACAATGTTGACCCAGTACTTC
- | TRBJ2-5 | - | TRBV20-1 | CSARDPRKETQYF | TGCAGTGCTAGAGATCCCAGAAAAGAGACCCAGTACTTC
- | TRBJ2-3 | - | TRBV20-1 | CSAPGGLTDTQYF | TGCAGTGCCCCTGGCGGGCTGACAGATACGCAGTATTTT
- | TRBJ1-2 | - | TRBV12-3/TRBV12-4 | CASTPARGAYGYTF | TGTGCCAGCACTCCCGCCCGAGGGGCCTATGGCTACACCTTC
- | TRBJ1-4 | - | TRBV20-1 | CSARDPGTGVEKLFF | TGCAGTGCTAGAGATCCCGGGACTGGGGTGGAAAAACTGTTTTTT
- | TRBJ1-2 | - | TRBV9 | CASSPDLANYGYTF | TGTGCCAGCAGCCCCGACCTCGCAAACTATGGCTACACCTTC
TRBD2 | TRBJ2-1 | - | TRBV20-1 | CSARPSGGPNEQFF | TGCAGTGCTAGACCTAGCGGGGGTCCCAATGAGCAGTTCTTC
- | TRBJ2-3 | - | TRBV9 | CASSVGASRTDTQYF | TGTGCCAGCAGCGTAGGTGCCAGCCGCACAGATACGCAGTATTTT
TRBD2 | TRBJ2-4 | - | TRBV4-1 | CASSQTSGGNIQYF | TGCGCCAGCAGCCAAACTAGCGGGGGAAACATTCAGTACTTC
- | TRBJ2-1 | few | TRBV2 | CASSESVLSEQFF | TGTGCCAGCAGTGAGTCAGTTCTAAGTGAGCAGTTCTTC
- | TRBJ1-2 | - | TRBV20-1 | CSASGGELGGYTF | TGCAGTGCTAGTGGGGGAGAGTTGGGTGGCTACACCTTC
TRBD1 | TRBJ1-2 | - | TRBV3-1 | CASSQKTGTYGYTF | TGTGCCAGCAGCCAAAAGACAGGGACCTATGGCTACACCTTC
TRBD2 | TRBJ2-1 | - | TRBV5-6 | CASSLAGGILYNEQFF | TGTGCCAGCAGCTTGGCGGGGGGGATCCTCTACAATGAGCAGTTCTTC
TRBD1 | TRBJ1-1 | - | TRBV12-3/TRBV12-4 | CASSPRQGQNTEAFF | TGTGCCAGCAGCCCACGACAGGGGCAGAACACTGAAGCTTTCTTT
TRBD2 | TRBJ2-1 | - | TRBV20-1 | CSANLGLAGVRYNEQFF | TGCAGTGCTAATCTAGGACTAGCGGGAGTACGATACAATGAGCAGTTCTTC
TRBD2 | TRBJ2-1 | few | TRBV4-1 | CASSQAGTSGRYSNEQFF | TGCGCCAGCAGCCAAGCCGGGACTAGCGGGCGCTACAGCAATGAGCAGTTCTTC
TRBD2 | TRBJ2-5 | few | TRBV29-1 | CSVGLAGTQYF | TGCAGCGTTGGACTAGCGGGGACCCAGTACTTC
TRBD1 | TRBJ2-5 | - | TRBV29-1 | CSSFGGTGETQYF | TGCAGCTCCTTTGGGGGGACAGGAGAGACCCAGTACTTC
TRBD1 | TRBJ2-5 | - | TRBV6-5 | CASRQGARETQYF | TGTGCCAGCCGACAGGGGGCTCGAGAGACCCAGTACTTC
TRBD2 | TRBJ2-3 | - | TRBV20-1 | CSARATSGDTDTQYF | TGCAGTGCTAGGGCGACTAGCGGGGACACAGATACGCAGTATTTT
- | TRBJ1-4 | - | TRBV6-2/TRBV6-3 | CASNQGNEKLFF | TGTGCCAGCAACCAGGGAAATGAAAAACTGTTTTTT
- | TRBJ2-5 | - | TRBV9 | CASSDAAYQETQYF | TGTGCCAGCAGCGACGCAGCGTACCAAGAGACCCAGTACTTC
- | TRBJ2-5 | - | TRBV7-2 | CASSLGGPQKTQYF | TGTGCCAGCAGCTTAGGGGGGCCCCAAAAGACCCAGTACTTC